This T cell receptor beta chain came from a study of blood T cell repertoires in COVID-19. About the research overall: Some COVID-19 samples were acute and others convalescent; all came from the United States, Italy and Spain. T cells, B-cell-depleted T cells, or PBMCs supplied cDNA or gDNA.

The CDR3 runs 13 residues. V lost 4 bases to trimming and J lost 5 bases, with 12 bases between them. The germline gives CDR1 SGHRS, CDR2 YFSETQ. The authors' processing: Reference gene primer amplification in the assay estimated nucleated cell counts. Only in-frame clones appear in the TCRdb table, and some are missing; sequencing was by immunoSEQ multiplex PCR. V and J calls and clone size come straight from that table; D and trimming were deduced from the DNA. This sample has around 170,000 clones; 83% occur once, and the top ten carry 6% to 7%. This clonotype was sampled from a woman aged 40 to 50 with acute or convalescent COVID-19. The sequencing input was peripheral blood. The chain links TRBV5-1 to TRBJ2-5, with D possibly being TRBD2 (7 bases). CDR3 DNA sequence: TGCGCCAGCAGCGCGGAGGGGGGGGAGACCCAGTACTTC. Translated: CASSAEGGETQYF.